The clone carrying this TCR beta chain came up a few times. Antigen: not known. The CDR3 length is 18 residues. Germline CDR1 and CDR2: LGHNA and YSLEER. The germline V and J ends were trimmed by 1 base and 4 bases, with 17 bases remaining between them. MiXCR, run by TCRdb on the reads, gives a single entry per CDR3 protein. The sample lists more than 300,000 distinct CDR3 sequences; just under 35% were seen once. The record originates from a study of T cell repertoires in cytomegalovirus infection. Study-level background: From public TCR beta signatures came an indication of both CMV infection and matching HLA type. Overall study findings and caveats: HLA-C-restricted, CMV-specific TCR beta clonotypes were dominant ex vivo.

This TCR derives from a human donor in good health (CMV status not recorded). Some clones in this sample may be carry-over from other donors' samples. The chain carries TRBV4-3 and TRBJ2-6; D possibly corresponds to TRBD2 (6 bases). The source material was cultured PBMCs, sampled from culture after CMV antigen stimulation. The CDR3 is CASSQGEVLLSGANVLTF. CDR3 bases: TGCGCCAGCAGCCAAGGGGAGGTTCTCTTGTCCGGGGCCAACGTCCTGACTTTC.